The clone carrying this T cell receptor (beta chain) was detected ten times or more. No antigen is known for it. The data stem from a study of T cells after yellow fever vaccination. Study overall: Preparing low-cell-number fractions relied on SMART-Seq v4 Ultra Low Input. Notes on the study in general: Once the booster was given, most primary-vaccination clones reappeared, at more than 95% for CD4 and over 85% for CD8.

From the 5' RACE reads, TCRdb called clonotypes with MiXCR, one entry per CDR3 protein. This sample yields about 30,000 distinct CDR3 sequences, of which 4% to 4.5% are seen a single time; roughly half belongs to the top ten. This receptor was obtained from a young man who received the YFV17D yellow fever vaccine. Here the sequenced sample was CD8+ T cells sorted from PBMCs, taken 5 days after the yellow fever booster vaccination.

CDR3 loop: CSVEDFGKAGNTIYF. The CDR3 DNA is TGCAGCGTTGAAGATTTCGGGAAAGCTGGAAACACCATATATTTT. This rearrangement joins TRBV29-1 to TRBJ1-3; D is undetermined. This CDR3 has 15 residues. Germline values: CDR1 SQVTM, CDR2 ANQGSEA. Trimming took off 0 bases at V and 2 bases at J, with 11 bases between the two ends. The complete variable domain, with remaining parts taken from reference TRBV29-1 and TRBJ1-3, reads SAVISQKPSRDICQRGTSLTIQCQVDSQVTMMFWYRQQPGQSLTLIATANQGSEATYESGFVIDKFPISRPNLTFSTLTVSNMSPEDSSIYLCSVEDFGKAGNTIYFGEGSWLTVV.